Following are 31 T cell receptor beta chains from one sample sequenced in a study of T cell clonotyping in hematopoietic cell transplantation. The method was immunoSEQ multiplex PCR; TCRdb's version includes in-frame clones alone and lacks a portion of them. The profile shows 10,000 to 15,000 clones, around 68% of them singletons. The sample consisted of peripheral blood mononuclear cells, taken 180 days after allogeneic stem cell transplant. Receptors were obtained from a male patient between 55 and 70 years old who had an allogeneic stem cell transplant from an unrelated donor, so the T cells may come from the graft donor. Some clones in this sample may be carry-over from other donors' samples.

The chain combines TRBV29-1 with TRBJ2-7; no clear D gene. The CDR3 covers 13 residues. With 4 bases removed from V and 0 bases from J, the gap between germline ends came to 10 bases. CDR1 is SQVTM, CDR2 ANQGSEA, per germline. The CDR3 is CSVAPADSYEQYF. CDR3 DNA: TGCAGCGTTGCCCCCGCAGACTCCTACGAGCAGTACTTC.

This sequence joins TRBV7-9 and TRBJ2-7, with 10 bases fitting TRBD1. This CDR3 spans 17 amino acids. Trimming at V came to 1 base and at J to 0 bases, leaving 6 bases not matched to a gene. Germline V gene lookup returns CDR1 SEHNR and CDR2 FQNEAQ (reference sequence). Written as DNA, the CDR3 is TGTGCCAGCAGCTTAGAGGACGGGACAGGGGACTCCTACGAGCAGTACTTC. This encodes CASSLEDGTGDSYEQYF. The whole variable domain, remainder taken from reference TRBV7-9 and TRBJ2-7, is DTGVSQNPRHKITKRGQNVTFRCDPISEHNRLYWYRQTLGQGPEFLTYFQNEAQLEKSRLLSDRFSAERPKGSFSTLEIQRTEQGDSAMYLCASSLEDGTGDSYEQYFGPGTRLTVT.

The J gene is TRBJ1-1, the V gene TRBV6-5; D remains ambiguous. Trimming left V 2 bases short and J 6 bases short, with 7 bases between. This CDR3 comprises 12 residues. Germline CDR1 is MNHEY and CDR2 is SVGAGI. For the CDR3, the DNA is TGTGCCAGCAGTTACGCTCAGTCTGAAGCTTTCTTT. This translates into CASSYAQSEAFF.

The CDR3 DNA is TGTGCCAGCAGTACTCCCGGCCAGGGCCACTCTGGCTACACCTTC. It yields the protein CASSTPGQGHSGYTF. The chain recombines TRBV28 with TRBJ1-2; D might be TRBD1 (5 bases). The CDR3 loop spans 15 amino acids. From germline, CDR1 is MDHEN and CDR2 SYDVKM. V dropped 5 bases and J dropped 7 bases, with 20 bases sitting between them.

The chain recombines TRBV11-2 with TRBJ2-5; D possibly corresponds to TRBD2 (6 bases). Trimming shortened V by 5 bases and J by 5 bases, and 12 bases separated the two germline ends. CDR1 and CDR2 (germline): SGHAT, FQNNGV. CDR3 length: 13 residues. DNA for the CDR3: TGTGCCAGCAGCCTTTGGGGACTGGAGACCCAGTACTTC. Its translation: CASSLWGLETQYF.

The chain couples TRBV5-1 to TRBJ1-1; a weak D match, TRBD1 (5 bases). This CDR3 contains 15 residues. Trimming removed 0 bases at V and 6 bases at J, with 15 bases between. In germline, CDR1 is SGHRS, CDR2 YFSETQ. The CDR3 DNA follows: TGCGCCAGCAGCTTGGCCGGAGGGGCCGAGGCTGAAGCTTTCTTT. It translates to CASSLAGGAEAEAFF. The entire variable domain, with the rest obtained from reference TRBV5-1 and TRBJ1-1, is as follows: KAGVTQTPRYLIKTRGQQVTLSCSPISGHRSVSWYQQTPGQGLQFLFEYFSETQRNKGNFPGRFSGRQFSNSRSEMNVSTLELGDSALYLCASSLAGGAEAEAFFGQGTRLTVV.

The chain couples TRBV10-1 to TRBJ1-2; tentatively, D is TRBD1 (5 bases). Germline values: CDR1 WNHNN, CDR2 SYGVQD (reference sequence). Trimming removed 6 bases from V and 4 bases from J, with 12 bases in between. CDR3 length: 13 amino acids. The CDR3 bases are TGCGCCAGCAGGGGGGTGGACGGCTATGGCTACACCTTC. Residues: CASRGVDGYGYTF.

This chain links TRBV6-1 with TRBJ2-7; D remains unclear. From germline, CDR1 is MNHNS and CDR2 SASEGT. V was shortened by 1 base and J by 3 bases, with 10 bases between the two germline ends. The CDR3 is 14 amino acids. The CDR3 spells CASSEGPGYYEQYF. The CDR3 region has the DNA TGTGCCAGCAGTGAAGGTCCTGGCTACTACGAGCAGTACTTC.

The CDR3 DNA reads TGTGCCAGCAGCCCAACGCAGGGTTACACCTACAATGAGCAGTTCTTC. Its protein product is CASSPTQGYTYNEQFF. The V call is TRBV9, the J call TRBJ2-1; a possible D gene is TRBD1 (5 bases). Germline-derived CDR1 and CDR2 are SGDLS and YYNGEE. This CDR3 has 16 residues. V lost 4 bases and J lost 2, with 16 bases in between. The entire variable domain, with the rest obtained from reference TRBV9 and TRBJ2-1, is as follows: DSGVTQTPKHLITATGQRVTLRCSPRSGDLSVYWYQQSLDQGLQFLIQYYNGEERAKGNILERFSAQQFPDLHSELNLSSLELGDSALYFCASSPTQGYTYNEQFFGPGTRLTVL.

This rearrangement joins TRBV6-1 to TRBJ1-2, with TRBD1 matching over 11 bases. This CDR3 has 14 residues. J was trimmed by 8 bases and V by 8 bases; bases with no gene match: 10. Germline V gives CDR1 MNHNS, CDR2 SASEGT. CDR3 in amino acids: CASQPRTGGYGYTF. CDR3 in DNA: TGTGCCAGCCAGCCCCGGACAGGGGGCTACGGCTACACCTTC.

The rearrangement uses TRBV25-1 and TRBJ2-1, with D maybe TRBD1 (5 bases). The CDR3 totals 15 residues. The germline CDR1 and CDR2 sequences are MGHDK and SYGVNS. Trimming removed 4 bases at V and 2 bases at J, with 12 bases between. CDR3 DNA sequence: TGTGCCAGCAGTGTGAAAGTGACAGCCTACAATGAGCAGTTCTTC. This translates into CASSVKVTAYNEQFF.

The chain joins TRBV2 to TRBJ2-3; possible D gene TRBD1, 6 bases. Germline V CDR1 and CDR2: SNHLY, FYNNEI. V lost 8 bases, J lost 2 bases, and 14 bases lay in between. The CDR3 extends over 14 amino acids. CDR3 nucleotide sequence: TGTGCCAGCGGAGGACAGCTAGACACAGATACGCAGTATTTT. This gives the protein CASGGQLDTDTQYF.

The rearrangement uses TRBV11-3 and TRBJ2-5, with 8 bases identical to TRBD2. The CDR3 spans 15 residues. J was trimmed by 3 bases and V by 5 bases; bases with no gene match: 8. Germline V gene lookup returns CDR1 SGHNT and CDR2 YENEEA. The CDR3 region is CASSPFGAGEETQYF. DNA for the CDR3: TGTGCCAGCAGCCCCTTTGGAGCGGGAGAAGAGACCCAGTACTTC.

CDR3 coding DNA: TGCAGCGTTGAGGTAGCGGACTACGAGCAGTACTTC. Translating it yields CSVEVADYEQYF. The chain recombines TRBV29-1 with TRBJ2-7; a weak D match, TRBD2 (6 bases). The CDR3 spans 12 residues. With 3 bases removed from V and 3 bases from J, the gap between germline ends came to 9 bases. CDR1 and CDR2 (germline): SQVTM, ANQGSEA.

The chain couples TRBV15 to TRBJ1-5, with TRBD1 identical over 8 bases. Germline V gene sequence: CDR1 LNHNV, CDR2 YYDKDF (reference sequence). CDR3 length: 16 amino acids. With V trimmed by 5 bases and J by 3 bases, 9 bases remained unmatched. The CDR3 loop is CATSGPGTGINQPQHF. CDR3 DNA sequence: TGTGCCACCAGCGGGCCCGGGACAGGAATCAATCAGCCCCAGCATTTT. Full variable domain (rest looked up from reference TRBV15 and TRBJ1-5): DAMVIQNPRYQVTQFGKPVTLSCSQTLNHNVMYWYQQKSSQAPKLLFHYYDKDFNNEADTPDNFQSRRPNTSFCFLDIRSPGLGDTAMYLCATSGPGTGINQPQHFGDGTRLSIL.

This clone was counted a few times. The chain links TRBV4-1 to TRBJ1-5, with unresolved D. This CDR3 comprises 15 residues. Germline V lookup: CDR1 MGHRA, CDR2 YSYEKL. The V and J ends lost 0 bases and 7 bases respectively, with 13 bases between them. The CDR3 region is CASSQDNGSGQPQHF. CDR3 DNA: TGCGCCAGCAGCCAAGATAACGGATCTGGACAGCCCCAGCATTTT.

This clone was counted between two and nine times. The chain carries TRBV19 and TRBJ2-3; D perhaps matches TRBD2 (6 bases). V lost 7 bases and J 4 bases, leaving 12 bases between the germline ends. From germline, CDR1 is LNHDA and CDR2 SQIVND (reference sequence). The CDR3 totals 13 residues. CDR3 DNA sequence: TGTGCCAGTACCGCTCGGGAGCCAGATACGCAGTATTTT. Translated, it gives CASTAREPDTQYF.

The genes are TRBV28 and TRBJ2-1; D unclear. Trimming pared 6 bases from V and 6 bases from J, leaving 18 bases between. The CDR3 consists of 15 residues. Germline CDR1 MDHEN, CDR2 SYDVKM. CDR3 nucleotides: TGTGCCAGCAGCCTCGGGTCTAGTCGGCTCAATGAGCAGTTCTTC. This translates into CASSLGSSRLNEQFF.

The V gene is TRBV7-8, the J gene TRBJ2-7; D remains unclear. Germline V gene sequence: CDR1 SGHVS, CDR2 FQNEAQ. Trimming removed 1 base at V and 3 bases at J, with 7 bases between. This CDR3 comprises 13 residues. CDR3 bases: TGTGCCAGCAGCTTAGGTGCGGTCTACGAGCAGTACTTC. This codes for CASSLGAVYEQYF.

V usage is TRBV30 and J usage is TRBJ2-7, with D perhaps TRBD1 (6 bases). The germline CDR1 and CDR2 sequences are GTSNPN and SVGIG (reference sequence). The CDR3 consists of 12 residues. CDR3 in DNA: TGTGCAGGGACAACCTTATCCTACGAGCAGTACTTC. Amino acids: CAGTTLSYEQYF.

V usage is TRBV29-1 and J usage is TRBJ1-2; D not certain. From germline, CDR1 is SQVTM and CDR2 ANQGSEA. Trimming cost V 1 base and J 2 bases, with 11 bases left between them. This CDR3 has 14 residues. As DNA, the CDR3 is TGCAGCGTTGAAGGGCAGGTAGAGAACTATGGCTACACCTTC. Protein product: CSVEGQVENYGYTF.

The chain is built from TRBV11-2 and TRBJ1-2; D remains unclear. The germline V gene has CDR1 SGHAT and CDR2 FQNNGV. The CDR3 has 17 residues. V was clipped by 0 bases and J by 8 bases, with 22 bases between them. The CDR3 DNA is TGTGCCAGCAGCTTAGATCCAGCAGGTCAAACCCCGGGAGGCTACACCTTC. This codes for CASSLDPAGQTPGGYTF.

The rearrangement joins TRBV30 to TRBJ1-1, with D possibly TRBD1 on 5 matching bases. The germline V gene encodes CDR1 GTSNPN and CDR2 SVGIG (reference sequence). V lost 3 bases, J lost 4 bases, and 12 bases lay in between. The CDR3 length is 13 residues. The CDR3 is CAWSLDGTTEAFF. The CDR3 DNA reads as TGTGCCTGGAGCCTTGACGGGACCACTGAAGCTTTCTTT.

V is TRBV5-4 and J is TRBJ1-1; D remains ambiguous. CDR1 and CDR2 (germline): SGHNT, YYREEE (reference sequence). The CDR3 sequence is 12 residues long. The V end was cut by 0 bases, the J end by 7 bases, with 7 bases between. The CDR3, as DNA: TGTGCCAGCAGCTTGGAGAGTGATGAAGCTTTCTTT. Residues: CASSLESDEAFF.

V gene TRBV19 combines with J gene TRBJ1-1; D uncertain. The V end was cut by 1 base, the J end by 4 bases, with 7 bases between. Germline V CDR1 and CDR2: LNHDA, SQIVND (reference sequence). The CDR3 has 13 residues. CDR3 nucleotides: TGTGCCAGTAGTATAGGAATTGCCACTGAAGCTTTCTTT. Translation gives CASSIGIATEAFF.

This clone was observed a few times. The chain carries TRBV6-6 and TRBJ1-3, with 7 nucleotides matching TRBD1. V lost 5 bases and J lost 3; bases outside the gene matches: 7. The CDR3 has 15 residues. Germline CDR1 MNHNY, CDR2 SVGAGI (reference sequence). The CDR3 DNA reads TGTGCCAGCAGTGATCTTCAGGGGGGTGGAAACACCATATATTTT. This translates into CASSDLQGGGNTIYF.

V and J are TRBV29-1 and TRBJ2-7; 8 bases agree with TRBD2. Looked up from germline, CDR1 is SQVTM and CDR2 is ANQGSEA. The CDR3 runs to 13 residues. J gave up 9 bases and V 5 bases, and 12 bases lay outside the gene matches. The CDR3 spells CSVLSWRGARQYF. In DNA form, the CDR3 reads TGCAGCGTTCTTTCGTGGCGGGGGGCTCGGCAGTACTTC.

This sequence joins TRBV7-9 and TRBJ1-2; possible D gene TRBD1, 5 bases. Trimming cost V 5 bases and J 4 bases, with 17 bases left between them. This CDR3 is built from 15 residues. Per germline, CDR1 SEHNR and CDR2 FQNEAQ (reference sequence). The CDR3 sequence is CASSHPTLGAYGYTF. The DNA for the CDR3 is TGTGCCAGCAGCCATCCTACCCTCGGGGCCTATGGCTACACCTTC.

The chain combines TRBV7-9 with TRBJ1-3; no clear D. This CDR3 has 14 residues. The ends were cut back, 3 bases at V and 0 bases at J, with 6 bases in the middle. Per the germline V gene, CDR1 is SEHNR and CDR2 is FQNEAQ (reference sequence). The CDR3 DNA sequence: TGTGCCAGCAGCTTGAGGCTCTCTGGAAACACCATATATTTT. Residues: CASSLRLSGNTIYF.

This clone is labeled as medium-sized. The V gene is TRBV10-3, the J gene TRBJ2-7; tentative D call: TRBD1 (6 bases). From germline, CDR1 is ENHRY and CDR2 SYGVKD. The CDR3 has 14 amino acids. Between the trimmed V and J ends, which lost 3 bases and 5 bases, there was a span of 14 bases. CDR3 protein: CAISDPSHRDEQYF. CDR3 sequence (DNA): TGTGCCATCAGTGACCCTAGTCACAGGGACGAGCAGTACTTC.

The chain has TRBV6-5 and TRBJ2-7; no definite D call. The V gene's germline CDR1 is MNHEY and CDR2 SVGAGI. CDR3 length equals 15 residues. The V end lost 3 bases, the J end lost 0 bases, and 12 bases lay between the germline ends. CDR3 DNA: TGTGCCAGCAGTTATTCTCCTAGTTCCTCCTACGAGCAGTACTTC. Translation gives CASSYSPSSSYEQYF.